This T cell receptor beta chain was recorded in a study of T cell repertoires in cytomegalovirus infection. About the research overall: From public TCR beta signatures came an indication of both CMV infection and matching HLA type. Study results and limitations: Ex vivo responses were dominated by HLA-C-restricted CMV-specific TCR beta clonotypes. Cumulative frequency (of public TCR beta family members) identified carriers of CMV plus the relevant HLA.

TCRdb re-analysed the reads in MiXCR, keeping a single row per CDR3 protein. Found here are 250,000 to 300,000 distinct CDR3 sequences, roughly 25% of them singletons; the top ten hold around 14%. Many counts were recorded for this clonotype. As yet, its antigen is unknown. This CDR3 has 15 amino acids. V was shortened by 3 bases and J by 4 bases, with 16 bases between the two germline ends. CDR1 is SGHTA, CDR2 FQGNSA, per germline. Input material: PBMCs. The chain joins TRBV7-2 to TRBJ2-7; D ambiguous. The TCR comes from a human donor in good health (CMV status not recorded). Some clones in this sample may be carry-over from other donors' samples. CDR3: CASSLAARLGYEQYF. The CDR3 bases are TGTGCCAGCAGCTTGGCGGCCAGGTTGGGGTACGAGCAGTACTTC.